The rows below give T cell receptor beta chains drawn from one sample of a study of T cell repertoires in cytomegalovirus infection. Via MiXCR, TCRdb re-called the reads, giving one row per CDR3 protein. The sample consists of a few hundred thousand distinct CDR3 sequences, roughly an eighth of them appearing once. The sample was PBMCs. The receptors originated from a human donor in good health (CMV status not recorded). Some clones in this sample may be carry-over from other donors' samples. The CDR3 runs from the conserved cysteine through the conserved F or W. The order of the fields is CDR3 length, V gene, CDR3 protein.

>12|TRBV12-3/TRBV12-4
CASKGLSNEQFF
>16|TRBV7-2
CASSLLLERGADTQYF
>11|TRBV10-3
CAASRSGEQYF
>13|TRBV7-8
CASSPDRTYEQYF
>15|TRBV14
CASSQRNLLGAEQYF
>19|TRBV18
CASSPGLAGGPGSYNEQFF
>15|TRBV5-1
CASSLAGRTLTEAFF
>15|TRBV20-1
CSARDIGGRADTQYF
>13|TRBV7-2
CASSLEGANGYTF
>15|TRBV2
CASSEGSYSNQPQHF
>16|TRBV7-4
CASSFSAGGGRETQYF
>15|TRBV6-2/TRBV6-3
CASTPSGPSTGELFF
>16|TRBV6-5
CASSYLGSEGSYGYTF
>15|TRBV20-1
CSARTAGVGNQPQHF
>16|TRBV7-2
CASRRTSGIMRNEQFF
>14|TRBV7-2
CASSMGGSSYEQYF
>15|TRBV11-1
CASGRLAASYNEQFF
>19|TRBV11-3
CASSSTAGWVAGESGEQFF
>14|TRBV2
CASTTPPIQETQYF
>16|TRBV20-1
CSARDVSSGRPDTQYF
>15|TRBV20-1
CSARGGTSSYNEQFF
>15|TRBV27
CASSRWGNSNQPQHF
>13|TRBV20-1
CSAHRPPSYEQYF
>19|TRBV28
CASSLRLAGVFPSTDTQYF
>14|TRBV2
CASSYPVGNQPQHF
>13|TRBV7-4
CASSAQLGLEQFF
>18|TRBV7-2
CASSLRGQPSRHLEKLFF
>14|TRBV7-2
CASSFSGSKETQYF
>17|TRBV7-4
CASSLGALAGDHYEQYF
>13|TRBV5-4
CASSEGQAVGYTF
>17|TRBV7-9
CASSPSRLAGVRYEQYF
>13|TRBV6-4
CASPCRDNEKLFF
>15|TRBV19
CASSMTGGKHETQYF
>13|TRBV29-1
CSVWTGGDTEAFF
>17|TRBV6-1
CASSQPLGLAGSNIQYF
>14|TRBV27
CASSLRGPSYEQYF
>15|TRBV4-3
CASSQNDRDGGELFF